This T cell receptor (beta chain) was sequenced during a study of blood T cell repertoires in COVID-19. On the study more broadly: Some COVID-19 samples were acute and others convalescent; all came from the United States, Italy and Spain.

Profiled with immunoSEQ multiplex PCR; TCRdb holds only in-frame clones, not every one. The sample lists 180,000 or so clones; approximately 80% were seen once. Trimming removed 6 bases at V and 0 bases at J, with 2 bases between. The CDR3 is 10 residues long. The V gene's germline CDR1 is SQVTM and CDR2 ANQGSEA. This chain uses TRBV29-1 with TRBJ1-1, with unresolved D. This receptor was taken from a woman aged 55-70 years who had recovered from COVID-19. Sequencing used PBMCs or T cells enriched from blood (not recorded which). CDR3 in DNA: TGCAGCGTCATGAACACTGAAGCTTTCTTT. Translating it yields CSVMNTEAFF.